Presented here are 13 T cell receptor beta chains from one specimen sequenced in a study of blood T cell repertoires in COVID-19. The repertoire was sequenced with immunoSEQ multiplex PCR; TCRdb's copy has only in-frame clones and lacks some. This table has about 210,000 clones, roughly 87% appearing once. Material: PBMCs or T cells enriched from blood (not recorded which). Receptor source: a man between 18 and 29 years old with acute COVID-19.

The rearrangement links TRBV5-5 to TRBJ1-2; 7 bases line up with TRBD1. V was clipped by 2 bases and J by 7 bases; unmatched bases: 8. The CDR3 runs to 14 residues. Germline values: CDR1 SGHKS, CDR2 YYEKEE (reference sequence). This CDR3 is CASSFTGAAGGYTF. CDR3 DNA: TGTGCCAGCAGCTTTACAGGGGCCGCGGGTGGCTACACCTTC.

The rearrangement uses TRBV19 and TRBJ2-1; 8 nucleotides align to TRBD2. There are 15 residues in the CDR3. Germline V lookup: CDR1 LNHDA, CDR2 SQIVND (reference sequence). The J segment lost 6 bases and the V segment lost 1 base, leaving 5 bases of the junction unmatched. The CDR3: CASSIGAGVFNEQFF. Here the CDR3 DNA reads TGTGCCAGTAGTATAGGAGCGGGAGTATTCAATGAGCAGTTCTTC.

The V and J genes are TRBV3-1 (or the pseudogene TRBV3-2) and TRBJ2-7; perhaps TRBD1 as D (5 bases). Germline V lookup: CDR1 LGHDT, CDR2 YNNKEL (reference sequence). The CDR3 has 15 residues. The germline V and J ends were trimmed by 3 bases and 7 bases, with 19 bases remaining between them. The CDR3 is CASSHSGPGTVEQYF. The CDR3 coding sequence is TGTGCCAGCAGCCATTCAGGGCCCGGTACGGTGGAGCAGTACTTC.

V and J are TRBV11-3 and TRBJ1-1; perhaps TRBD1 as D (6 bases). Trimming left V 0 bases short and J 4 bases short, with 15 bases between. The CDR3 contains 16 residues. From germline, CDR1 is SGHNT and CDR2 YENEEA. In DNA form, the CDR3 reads TGTGCCAGCAGCTTAGATTATCCCAGGGGTGCCACTGAAGCTTTCTTT. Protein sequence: CASSLDYPRGATEAFF.

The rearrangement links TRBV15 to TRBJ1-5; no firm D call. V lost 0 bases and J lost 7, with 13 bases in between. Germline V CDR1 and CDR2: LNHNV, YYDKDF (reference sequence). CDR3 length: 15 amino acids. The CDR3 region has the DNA TGTGCCACCAGCAGAGATCTCGGAGTATCGCAGCCCCAGCATTTT. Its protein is CATSRDLGVSQPQHF.

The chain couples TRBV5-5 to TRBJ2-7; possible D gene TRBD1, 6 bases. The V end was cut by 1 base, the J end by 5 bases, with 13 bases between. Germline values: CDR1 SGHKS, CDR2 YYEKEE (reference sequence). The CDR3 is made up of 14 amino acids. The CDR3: CASSLLGGSNEQYF. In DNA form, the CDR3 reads TGTGCCAGCAGCTTGCTAGGGGGTAGCAACGAGCAGTACTTC.

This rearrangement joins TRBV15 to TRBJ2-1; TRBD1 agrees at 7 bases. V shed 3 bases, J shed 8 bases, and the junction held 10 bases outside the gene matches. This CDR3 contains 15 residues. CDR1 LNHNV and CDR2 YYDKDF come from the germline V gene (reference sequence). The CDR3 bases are TGTGCCACCAGCAGTACAGGGGTTAAGGTGGATGAGCAGTTCTTC. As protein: CATSSTGVKVDEQFF.

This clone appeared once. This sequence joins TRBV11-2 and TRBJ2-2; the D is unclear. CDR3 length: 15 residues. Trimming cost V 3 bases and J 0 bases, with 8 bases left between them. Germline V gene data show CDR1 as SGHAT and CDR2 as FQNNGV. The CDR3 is CASSLSPANTGELFF. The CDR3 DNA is TGTGCCAGCAGCTTGAGTCCCGCGAACACCGGGGAGCTGTTTTTT.

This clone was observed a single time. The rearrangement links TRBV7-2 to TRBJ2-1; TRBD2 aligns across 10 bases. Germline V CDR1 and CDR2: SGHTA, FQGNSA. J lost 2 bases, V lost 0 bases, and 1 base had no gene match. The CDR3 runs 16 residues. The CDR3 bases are TGTGCCAGCAGCTTAGCAGCGGGAGGGGCCTACAATGAGCAGTTCTTC. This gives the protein CASSLAAGGAYNEQFF.

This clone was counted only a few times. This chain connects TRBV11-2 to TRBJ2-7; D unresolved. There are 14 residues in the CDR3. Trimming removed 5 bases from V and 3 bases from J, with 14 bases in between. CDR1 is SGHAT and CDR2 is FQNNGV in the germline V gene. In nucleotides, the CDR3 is TGTGCCAGCAGCCCGCGTCTGGGCTACTACGAGCAGTACTTC. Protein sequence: CASSPRLGYYEQYF.

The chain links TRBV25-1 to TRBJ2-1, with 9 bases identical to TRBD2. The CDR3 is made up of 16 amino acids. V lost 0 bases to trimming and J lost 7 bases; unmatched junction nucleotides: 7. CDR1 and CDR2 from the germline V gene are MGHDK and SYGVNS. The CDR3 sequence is CASSEYVSGSVNEQFF. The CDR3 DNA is TGTGCCAGCAGTGAATATGTTAGCGGGAGTGTTAATGAGCAGTTCTTC.

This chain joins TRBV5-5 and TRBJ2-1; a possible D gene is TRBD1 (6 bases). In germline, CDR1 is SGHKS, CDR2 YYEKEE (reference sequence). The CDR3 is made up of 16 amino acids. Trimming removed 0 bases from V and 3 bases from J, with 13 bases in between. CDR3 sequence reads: CASSLDPGQDYNEQFF. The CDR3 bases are TGTGCCAGCAGCTTGGATCCGGGACAAGACTACAATGAGCAGTTCTTC.

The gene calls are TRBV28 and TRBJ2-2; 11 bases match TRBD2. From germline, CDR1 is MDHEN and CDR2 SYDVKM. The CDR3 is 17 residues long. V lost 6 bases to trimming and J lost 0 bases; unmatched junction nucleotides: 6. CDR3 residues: CASRVTSGRPNTGELFF. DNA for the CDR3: TGTGCCAGCAGGGTTACTAGCGGGAGACCGAACACCGGGGAGCTGTTTTTT. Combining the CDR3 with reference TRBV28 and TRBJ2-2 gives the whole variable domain DVKVTQSSRYLVKRTGEKVFLECVQDMDHENMFWYRQDPGLGLRLIYFSYDVKMKEKGDIPEGYSVSREKKERFSLILESASTNQTSMYLCASRVTSGRPNTGELFFGEGSRLTVL.